This TCR beta chain was profiled in a study of T cells after posttransplantation cyclophosphamide (dated by TCRdb to 2016 to 2018). In the study overall: T cell repertoire reconstitution was tracked by TRB sequencing after myeloablative bone marrow transplantation in which posttransplantation cyclophosphamide was used as GVHD prophylaxis. Antigen receptor sequencing was done on samples from roughly 35 PTCy-treated patients and from some 15 related bone marrow donors of those patients. Blood from every one of the approximately 30 PTCy patients who had 1-year posttransplant specimens underwent TRB sequencing. In 3 patients, TRB sequencing was also performed on up to 3 more blood samples taken 2 to 5.2 years after transplant, and in 4 patients, pretransplant blood was also TRB-sequenced. TRA and TRB clonality were tightly correlated in several samples, so subsequent TCR analyses focused on TRB only. Public TRB sequences were queried against a database of over 3,500 sequences associated with responses to pathogens, tumor antigens, self-antigens and alloantigens. Paper-wide results and their limitations: Across the 35 to 45 patients, TRB clonality was highly associated with recipient CMV seropositivity and CMV reactivation, and diversity with PTCy was similar to that in the CNI/methotrexate controls. Donor-recipient similarity was low at 1-2 months but increased during the first year, and donor CD8+ memory clones often dominated later blood repertoires. The TRB repertoires of T cells infiltrating skin or the GI tract showed only limited overlap with the TRB repertoires found in blood.

To note about this clone: Its antigen remains unidentified. The junction shows a germline mismatch at one end, possibly a read error.

TRB sequencing used genomic DNA with the immunoSEQ assay at survey resolution or the hsTCRB kit. In the paper's pipeline: The immunoSEQ software was used for initial read processing, and the LymphoSeq R package was used for repertoire analyses. Clonality was computed as 1 minus normalized Shannon entropy; Gini coefficient was also calculated for each TRB dataset. Phenotypes of unsorted samples were inferred by mapping TRB sequences from sorted subsets of the recipient or donor onto unsorted samples of the same recipient. The table comes from immuneACCESS by way of TCRdb, which keeps in-frame sequences with V and J called. Part of the clones is missing from these tables; in studies checked, under half for an unresolved V gene and the rest for unknown reasons. That table furnishes V, J and clone size, whereas the DNA furnished D and trimming. This sample holds about 20,000 clones; around 98% were observed only once. Jointly, the top ten make up 0.1% to 0.15% of the sample.

Viable CD3+CD4+ or CD3+CD8+ cells that were CCR7+CD45RA+CD45RO-CD95-CD27+CD28+ were classified as naive T cells. Related bone marrow donors provided peripheral blood samples on the day of marrow donation. Peripheral blood and bone marrow mononuclear cells were isolated by Ficoll-Hypaque density centrifugation and cryopreserved. CD4+ and CD8+ T cells, including naive and memory subsets, were sorted by FACS on a FACSAria II. Its CDR3 holds 14 amino acids, cysteine through phenylalanine. The kept DNA is CDR3 alone, 42 bases in frame from the first base. CDR1 and CDR2 are read off the germline V gene as MNHNS and SASEGT.

This clonotype originated in a man in his forties or fifties in good health, CMV-negative, and a related stem cell transplant donor. The material sequenced was naive CD4+ T cells sorted from PBMCs. The V and J segments used are TRBV6-1 and TRBJ1-3; 7 middle bases align to TRBD1. DNA sequence: TGTGCCAGCAGGGAAGGGACAGCGCGAAACACCATATATTTT. Its translation reads: CASREGTARNTIYF.